This T cell receptor beta chain came from a study of identical twins. Study conclusions and caveats: Fewer insertions marked abundant cord blood beta clonotypes; young adult naive trended weakly, memory not at all. Out-of-frame alpha sequences shared by twins were enriched for low generation probability. Twin pairs had excess sharing that was weaker in beta out-of-frame sequences.

A note on this clonotype: Its antigen is unidentified.

The CDR3 extends over 16 amino acids. Germline CDR1 and CDR2: SEHNR and FQNEAQ (reference sequence). The V end was cut by 1 base, the J end by 0 bases, with 10 bases between. MiXCR was run by TCRdb on the 5' RACE reads, yielding one entry per CDR3 protein. The sample yields 700,000 to 950,000 distinct CDR3 sequences, 9% to 15% seen once. These records were also assigned to another study, of yellow fever vaccine responses in identical twins.

Sequencing input: PBMCs. The chain employs TRBV7-9 and TRBJ1-3; D not certain. The TCR was taken from a woman aged 18-35 years in good health. The CDR3 region has the DNA TGTGCCAGCAGCTTAGGGCAGGTCTTCTCTGGAAACACCATATATTTT. Encoded protein: CASSLGQVFSGNTIYF.